Each of the 3 T cell receptor beta chains below was sequenced from the same sample in a study of shared clonotypes between healthy human individuals. Libraries were prepared by immunoSEQ multiplex PCR; TCRdb keeps only in-frame clonotypes and omits some of them. The repertoire consists of about 2.4 million clones, with roughly 93% occurring once and the leading ten covering about 0.34%. Sequencing used naive CD4+ T cells from PBMCs. Subset indicated: CD45RA+ positively selected. Receptor source: a man younger than 35 in good health. Some clones in this sample may be carry-over from other donors' samples.

The genes are TRBV5-1 and TRBJ2-2; 7 nucleotides line up with TRBD1. CDR3 length equals 14 residues. Per germline, CDR1 SGHRS and CDR2 YFSETQ. V shed 3 bases and J 6 bases; nucleotides not matched to a gene: 5. The CDR3 nucleotides read TGCGCCAGCAGCTGGATGACAGGGCCCGGGGAGCTGTTTTTT. Amino acid sequence: CASSWMTGPGELFF.

J is TRBJ2-7 and V is TRBV7-2; 9 bases line up with TRBD2. This CDR3 spans 18 amino acids. V trimming: 5 bases; J trimming: 6 bases; junction bases outside the gene matches: 20. CDR1 and CDR2 (germline): SGHTA, FQGNSA. The CDR3 coding sequence is TGTGCCAGCAGCCGCTTAGGGATAAGTATAGCGGGAGTAGGCGAGCAGTACTTC. Protein sequence: CASSRLGISIAGVGEQYF.

The rearrangement uses TRBV14 and TRBJ2-5, with a weak D call TRBD2 (6 bases). Per the germline V gene, CDR1 is SGHDN and CDR2 is FVKESK. V was cut by 0 bases and J by 1 base, with 21 bases left in between. The CDR3 is 19 amino acids. CDR3 region: CASSQDGGGGIGIQETQYF. The DNA for the CDR3 is TGTGCCAGCAGCCAAGATGGTGGTGGAGGGATCGGTATCCAAGAGACCCAGTACTTC.